These T cell receptor beta chains were read from a single sample in a study of CDR3 diversity in severe acne. TCRdb re-called the PCR reads through MiXCR, storing one row per CDR3 protein. The sample has roughly 81,000 distinct CDR3 sequences; about 52% are singletons. Sequenced: blood. The receptor set was obtained from a male donor in good health, serving as a control. Both conserved end residues are part of each CDR3. The listing skips clone size in some rows; elsewhere it reads once, few, many or a size class.

abundance	len	j_gene	v_gene	CDR3aa
many	15	TRBJ2-7	TRBV7-8	CASSLNYGSSYEQYF
.	14	TRBJ2-7	TRBV20-1	CSARDYSGRLGQCF
many	15	TRBJ2-7	TRBV19	CASSFRQGISYEQYF
few	14	TRBJ2-7	TRBV20-1	CSASGGQVSYEQYF
.	14	TRBJ2-4	TRBV24-1	CATSDGDRGYIQYF
.	16	TRBJ2-1	TRBV4-2	CASSRDGAWGDNEQFF
.	16	TRBJ2-7	TRBV6-5	CASSGLAGGITYEQYF
.	15	TRBJ1-2	TRBV6-5	CASSSRPGTSYGYTF
many	17	TRBJ1-4	TRBV5-1	CASSPQGGGAKKKKLFF
once	14	TRBJ2-1	TRBV9	CASSRVGAGNEQIF
.	15	TRBJ2-1	TRBV5-6	CASSLGQGATDEQFF
.	13	TRBJ1-2	TRBV7-9	CASSSQGQMGYTF
.	14	TRBJ2-2	TRBV29-1	CSGQSGIDTGELFF
many	14	TRBJ2-7	TRBV27	CASRGLAGADEQYF
.	15	TRBJ2-3	TRBV7-9	CASSLWVTSTDTQYF
.	15	TRBJ2-3	TRBV6-1	CASSADRTSTDTQYF
few	14	TRBJ1-1	TRBV19	CASSIDRKNTEAFF
medium-sized	17	TRBJ1-4	TRBV20-1	CSARGGGVGATNEKLFF
few	13	TRBJ1-2	TRBV12-3/TRBV12-4	CASSLDLNYGYTF
many	13	TRBJ1-1	TRBV2	CASSSGGSFQAFF
.	15	TRBJ1-4	TRBV10-3	CAISERDRGNEKLFF
.	14	TRBJ2-7	TRBV20-1	CSARPTGGAYEQYF
many	17	TRBJ1-3	TRBV25-1	CASSEYMVGRGGNTIYF
many	16	TRBJ2-3	TRBV20-1	CSARGLGQGLTDTQYF
few	13	TRBJ2-7	TRBV2	CASSEWGVAEQYF
many	13	TRBJ2-7	TRBV6-5	CASTRDVPYEQYF
.	14	TRBJ1-5	TRBV7-9	CASSLGGGRQNEHF
many	15	TRBJ1-2	TRBV14	CASSQLGVVNYGYTF
medium-sized	13	TRBJ1-1	TRBV20-1	CSARDWASPWAFF
.	15	TRBJ1-3	TRBV19	CASSMGAKARNTIYF
many	14	TRBJ1-2	TRBV5-8	CASSGDSLYYGYTF
many	15	TRBJ1-2	TRBV5-1	CASSPVAYLGHGYTF
few	12	TRBJ1-2	TRBV28	CASSFSGYGYTF
once	15	TRBJ2-7	TRBV7-9	CASSLGWDRGYGQYF
many	13	TRBJ2-7	TRBV11-3	CASSPGQVSEQYF
.	14	TRBJ2-7	TRBV6-5	CASSYRGQSSEQYF
many	15	TRBJ2-7	TRBV11-2	CASSRGRGSSYEQYF
.	14	TRBJ1-3	TRBV7-2	CASQRAASGNTIYF
.	13	TRBJ1-1	TRBV7-6	CASSFGGGTEAFF
.	14	TRBJ2-2	TRBV5-4	CASSWGQNTGELFF
many	16	TRBJ1-4	TRBV25-1	CASSALGSKGTEKLFF
.	13	TRBJ2-5	TRBV29-1	CSVKGSGGDEQYF
few	13	TRBJ2-7	TRBV2	CASSDGRLQVGYF
.	13	TRBJ1-3	TRBV7-3	CASRGQTGNTIYF
few	12	TRBJ2-5	TRBV5-1	CASRPEQETQYF
many	14	TRBJ2-5	TRBV20-1	CSARVGGNQETQYF